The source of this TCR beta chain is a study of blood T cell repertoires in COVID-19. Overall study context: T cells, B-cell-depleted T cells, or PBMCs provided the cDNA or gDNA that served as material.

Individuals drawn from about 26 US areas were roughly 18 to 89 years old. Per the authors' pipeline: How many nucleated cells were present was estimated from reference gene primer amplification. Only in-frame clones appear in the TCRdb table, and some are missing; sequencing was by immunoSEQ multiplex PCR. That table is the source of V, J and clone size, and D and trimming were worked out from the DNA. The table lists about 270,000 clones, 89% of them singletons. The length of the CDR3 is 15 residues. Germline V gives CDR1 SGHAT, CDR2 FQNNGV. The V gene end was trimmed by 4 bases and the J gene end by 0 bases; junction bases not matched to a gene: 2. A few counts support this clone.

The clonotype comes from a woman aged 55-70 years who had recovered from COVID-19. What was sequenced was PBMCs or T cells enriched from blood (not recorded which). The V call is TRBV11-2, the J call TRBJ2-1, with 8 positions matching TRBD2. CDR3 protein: CASSWGTSSYNEQFF. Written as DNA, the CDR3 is TGTGCCAGCAGCTGGGGGACTAGCTCCTACAATGAGCAGTTCTTC.